One TCR beta chain is described in this entry. Participants came from some 23 US areas, aged roughly 18 to 89 years. The data derive from a study of blood T cell repertoires in COVID-19. Germline V gene lookup returns CDR1 LGHNA and CDR2 YNFKEQ. V was pared by 0 bases and J by 10 bases, with 4 bases of the junction left unmatched. The CDR3 covers 15 residues. Produced via immunoSEQ multiplex PCR; TCRdb's table is partial and in-frame only. Of around 110,000 clones listed, less than 90% are singletons. This chain uses TRBV4-2 with TRBJ2-1, with 12 bases fitting TRBD2. Sequencing input: PBMCs or T cells enriched from blood (not recorded which). The source of this sequence is a woman aged 25 to 39 who had recovered from COVID-19. As DNA, the CDR3 is TGTGCCAGCAGCCAAGAGGTACTAGCGGGAGGCGAGCAGTTCTTC. This gives the protein CASSQEVLAGGEQFF.